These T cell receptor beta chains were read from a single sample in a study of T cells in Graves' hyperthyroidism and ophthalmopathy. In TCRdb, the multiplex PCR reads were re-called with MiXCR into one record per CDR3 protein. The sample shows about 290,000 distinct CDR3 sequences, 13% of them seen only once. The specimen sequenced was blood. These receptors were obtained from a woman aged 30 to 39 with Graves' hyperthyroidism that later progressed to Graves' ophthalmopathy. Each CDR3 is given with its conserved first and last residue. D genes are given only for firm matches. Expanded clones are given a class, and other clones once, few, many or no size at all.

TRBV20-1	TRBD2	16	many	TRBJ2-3	CSARDLKGLVTDTQYF	TGCAGTGCTAGAGATCTTAAGGGACTAGTCACAGATACGCAGTATTTT
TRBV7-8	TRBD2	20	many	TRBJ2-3	CASSLPRDRGLAGGPDTQYF	TGTGCCAGCAGCTTACCCCGGGACAGAGGACTAGCGGGAGGTCCAGATACGCAGTATTTT
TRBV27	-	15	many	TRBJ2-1	CASSPDTTSYNEQFF	TGTGCCAGCAGTCCAGACACGACATCCTACAATGAGCAGTTCTTC
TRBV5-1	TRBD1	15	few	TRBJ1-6	CASSLVGQFNSPLHF	TGCGCCAGCAGCTTGGTGGGACAGTTCAATTCACCCCTCCACTTT
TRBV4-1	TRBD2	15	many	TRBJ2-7	CASSQYARGGGEQYF	TGCGCCAGCAGCCAATACGCTCGAGGCGGGGGCGAGCAGTACTTC
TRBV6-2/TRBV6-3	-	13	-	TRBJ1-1	CASSSTRGTEAFF	TGTGCCAGCAGTTCTACAAGGGGCACTGAAGCTTTCTTT
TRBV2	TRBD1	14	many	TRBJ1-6	CASSEGQGNSPLHF	TGTGCCAGCAGTGAGGGACAGGGTAATTCACCCCTCCACTTT
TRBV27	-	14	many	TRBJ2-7	CASAALTGAPKQYF	TGTGCCAGTGCCGCCTTGACGGGAGCCCCCAAGCAGTACTTC
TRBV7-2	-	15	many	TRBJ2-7	CASSLMQSPLDEQYF	TGTGCCAGCAGCTTAATGCAGTCACCCCTTGACGAGCAGTACTTC
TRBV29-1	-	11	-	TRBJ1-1	CSVQTNTEAFF	TGCAGCGTCCAAACGAACACTGAAGCTTTCTTT
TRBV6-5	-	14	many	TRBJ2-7	CASSYGQGTGEQYF	TGTGCCAGCAGTTACGGCCAGGGAACGGGCGAGCAGTACTTC
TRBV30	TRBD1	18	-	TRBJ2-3	CAWSPEIGRLTGEDTQYF	TGTGCCTGGAGTCCTGAAATCGGACGATTAACAGGGGAGGATACGCAGTATTTT
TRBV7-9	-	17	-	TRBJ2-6	CASSFWGPSSGANVLTF	TGTGCCAGCAGCTTCTGGGGGCCTTCTTCTGGGGCCAACGTCCTGACTTTC
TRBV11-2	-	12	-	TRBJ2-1	CASGLTYNEQFF	TGTGCCAGCGGCTTAACTTACAATGAGCAGTTCTTC
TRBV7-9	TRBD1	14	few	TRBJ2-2	CASSPRDRDGELFF	TGTGCCAGCAGCCCCCGGGACAGGGACGGGGAGCTGTTTTTT
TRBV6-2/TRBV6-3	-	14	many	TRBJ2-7	CASSKEQVTYEQYF	TGTGCCAGCAGTAAGGAGCAGGTGACCTACGAGCAGTACTTC
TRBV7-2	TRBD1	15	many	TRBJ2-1	CASRKGTDSYNEQFF	TGTGCCAGCAGGAAAGGGACAGACTCCTACAATGAGCAGTTCTTC
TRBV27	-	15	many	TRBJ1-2	CASSLGVGLGYGYTF	TGTGCCAGCAGTTTAGGGGTTGGACTAGGATATGGCTACACCTTC
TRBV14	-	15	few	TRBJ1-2	CASSQLRLSRRGYTF	TGTGCCAGCAGCCAACTACGATTGTCCCGTCGGGGCTACACCTTC
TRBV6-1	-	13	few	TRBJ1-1	CASNEIGAFEAFF	TGTGCCAGCAACGAAATTGGGGCCTTTGAAGCTTTCTTT
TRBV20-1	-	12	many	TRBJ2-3	CSASGSTDTQYF	TGCAGTGCTAGCGGGAGCACAGATACGCAGTATTTT
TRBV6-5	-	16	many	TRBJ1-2	CASSYLLPPRDYGYTF	TGTGCCAGCAGTTACCTACTCCCACCCCGGGACTATGGCTACACCTTC
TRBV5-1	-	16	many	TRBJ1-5	CASSLEGLGSNQPQHF	TGCGCCAGCAGCTTGGAGGGTCTGGGCAGCAATCAGCCCCAGCATTTT
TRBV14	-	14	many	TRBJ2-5	CASSQDPLWETQYF	TGTGCCAGCAGCCAAGATCCCCTTTGGGAGACCCAGTACTTC
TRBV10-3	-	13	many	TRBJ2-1	CAISESFEKEQFF	TGTGCCATCAGTGAGTCTTTCGAGAAGGAGCAGTTCTTC
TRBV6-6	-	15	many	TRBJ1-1	CASSYHRAVNTEAFF	TGTGCCAGCAGTTACCACAGGGCGGTGAACACTGAAGCTTTCTTT
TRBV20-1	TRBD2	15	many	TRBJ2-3	CSASPSGSWGDTQYF	TGCAGTGCTAGTCCTAGCGGGAGCTGGGGAGATACGCAGTATTTT
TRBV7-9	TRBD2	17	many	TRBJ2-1	CASSQGLAGVGYNEQFF	TGTGCCAGCAGCCAGGGACTAGCGGGAGTAGGTTACAATGAGCAGTTCTTC
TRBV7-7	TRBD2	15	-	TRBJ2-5	CASSQGLAGEETQYF	TGTGCTAGCAGCCAGGGACTAGCGGGAGAAGAGACCCAGTACTTC
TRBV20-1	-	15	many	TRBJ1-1	CSAREPGRENTEAFF	TGCAGTGCTAGAGAACCCGGCAGGGAGAACACTGAAGCTTTCTTT
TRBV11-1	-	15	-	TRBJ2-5	CASSLAGRALETQYF	TGTGCCAGCAGCTTAGCGGGACGAGCACTGGAGACCCAGTACTTC
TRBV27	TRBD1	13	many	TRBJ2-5	CASSIDRGETQYF	TGTGCCAGCAGTATCGACAGGGGAGAGACCCAGTACTTC
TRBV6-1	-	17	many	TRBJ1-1	CASSSTRHNRFDTEAFF	TGTGCCAGCAGTTCCACCAGACACAACCGGTTTGACACTGAAGCTTTCTTT
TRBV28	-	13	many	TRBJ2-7	CASSLSSGREQYF	TGTGCCAGCAGTTTATCCTCGGGTCGGGAGCAGTACTTC
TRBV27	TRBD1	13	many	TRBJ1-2	CATRPQGAYGYTF	TGTGCCACCCGTCCACAGGGGGCCTATGGCTACACCTTC
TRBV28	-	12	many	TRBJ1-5	CASSQQGQPQHF	TGTGCCAGCAGCCAACAAGGGCAGCCCCAGCATTTT
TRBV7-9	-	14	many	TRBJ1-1	CASSLADGGNKAFF	TGTGCCAGCAGCTTAGCGGACGGGGGGAATAAAGCTTTCTTT
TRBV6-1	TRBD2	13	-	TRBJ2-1	CASTLAGDNEQFF	TGTGCCAGCACCCTAGCGGGAGACAATGAGCAGTTCTTC
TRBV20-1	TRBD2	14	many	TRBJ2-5	CSALRDYPWETQYF	TGCAGTGCCCTCCGGGACTACCCCTGGGAGACCCAGTACTTC
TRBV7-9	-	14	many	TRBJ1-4	CASSRVATNEKLFF	TGTGCCAGCAGCCGCGTTGCAACTAATGAAAAACTGTTTTTT
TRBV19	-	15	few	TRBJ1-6	CASSINRDLGPPLHF	TGTGCCAGTAGTATAAATCGGGACCTAGGACCACCCCTCCACTTT
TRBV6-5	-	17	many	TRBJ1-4	CASSTPGMAGTNEKLFF	TGTGCCAGCAGTACCCCGGGTATGGCGGGGACTAATGAAAAACTGTTTTTT
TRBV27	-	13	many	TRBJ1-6	CASSGQVNSPLHF	TGTGCCAGCAGCGGACAAGTTAATTCACCCCTCCACTTT
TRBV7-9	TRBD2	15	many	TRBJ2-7	CASSYAGGARYEQYF	TGTGCCAGCAGCTACGCGGGGGGGGCTCGCTACGAGCAGTACTTC
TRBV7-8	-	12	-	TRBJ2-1	CASSEIRGELVF	TGTGCCAGCAGCGAAATCAGGGGAGAGTTGGTCTTC
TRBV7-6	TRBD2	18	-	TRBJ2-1	CASSLAPGTSGRGNEQFF	TGTGCCAGCAGCTTAGCGCCAGGGACTAGCGGGAGAGGGAATGAGCAGTTCTTC
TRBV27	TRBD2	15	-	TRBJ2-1	CVSSLTSGAYNEQFF	TGTGTCAGCAGTCTGACTAGCGGAGCCTACAATGAGCAGTTCTTC
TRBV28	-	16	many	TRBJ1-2	CASREAGAISGYGYTF	TGTGCCAGCAGAGAAGCGGGAGCCATAAGCGGCTATGGCTACACCTTC
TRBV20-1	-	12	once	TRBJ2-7	CSARVLGAEQYF	TGCAGTGCTAGGGTACTAGGGGCCGAGCAGTACTTC
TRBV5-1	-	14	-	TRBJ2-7	CASSFEGSPYEQYF	TGCGCCAGCAGCTTCGAGGGGAGCCCCTACGAGCAGTACTTC
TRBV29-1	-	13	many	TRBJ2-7	CSVTGTVYSEQYF	TGCAGCGTCACCGGGACGGTCTACTCCGAGCAGTACTTC
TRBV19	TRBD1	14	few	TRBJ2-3	CASKPGQYTGTQYF	TGTGCCAGTAAACCGGGACAGTACACAGGTACGCAGTATTTT
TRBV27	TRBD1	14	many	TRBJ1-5	CASSPGTGGQPQHF	TGTGCCAGCAGCCCTGGGACAGGAGGTCAGCCCCAGCATTTT
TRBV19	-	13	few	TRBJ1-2	CASSMMGLYGYTF	TGTGCCAGTAGTATGATGGGACTTTATGGCTACACCTTC